The clone carrying this T cell receptor beta chain has a single count. Patients from Seattle were sampled longitudinally, starting during active infection. This entry belongs to a study of blood T cell repertoires in COVID-19. Study summary: Donors in the United States, Italy and Spain gave samples during acute or convalescent COVID-19. The cDNA or gDNA used as material had been derived from T cells, B-cell-depleted T cells, or PBMCs.

Per the germline V gene, CDR1 is MDHEN and CDR2 is SYDVKM. There are 14 residues in the CDR3. Germline trimming cut 2 bases from V and 6 bases from J; bases unmatched to any gene: 6. Authors' data handling: Estimates of nucleated cell counts were drawn from the amplification of reference gene primers. Method: immunoSEQ multiplex PCR; TCRdb's copy keeps in-frame clones and lacks some. That table supplies the V and J calls and clone size; D and trimming were determined from the DNA. In the table there are under 550,000 clones, around 90% of which are singletons. This TCR derives from a man between 18 and 29 years old with COVID-19, enrolled during active disease. This rearrangement joins TRBV28 to TRBJ2-5; the match to TRBD1 covers 7 bases. The sequencing sample was made of peripheral blood. CDR3 nucleotide sequence: TGTGCCAGCAGTTTACCGACAGGGTCCAAGACCCAGTACTTC. Translating it yields CASSLPTGSKTQYF.